These 8 T cell receptor beta chains were sequenced from one sample in a study of glioma-infiltrating T cells after dendritic cell vaccination. Data came from immunoSEQ multiplex PCR; TCRdb stores just in-frame clones and leaves some out. The sample carries 100,000 or so clones, less than 90% recorded once. The time point denotes: after dendritic cell vaccination, including at tumor progression/relapse. The source was blood, collected after dendritic cell vaccination. These TCRs come from a human donor with glioblastoma.

The chain joins TRBV5-6 to TRBJ1-2, with 8 positions matching TRBD1. This CDR3 spans 14 amino acids. Germline-derived CDR1 and CDR2 are SGHDT and YYEEEE. Trimming removed 4 bases from V and 5 bases from J; junction bases left unmatched: 7. The CDR3 bases are TGTGCCAGCAGCGTTTGGGACAGGATATATGGCTACACCTTC. Translated: CASSVWDRIYGYTF.

The CDR3 region is CASSLYSGRARNEQFF. As DNA, the CDR3 is TGTGCCAGCAGTCTTTATAGCGGGAGGGCCCGCAATGAGCAGTTCTTC. The chain employs TRBV28 and TRBJ2-1, with 11 positions matching TRBD2. The CDR3 sequence is 16 residues long. The V and J ends lost 5 bases and 6 bases, in that order; junction bases with no gene match: 9. Germline values: CDR1 MDHEN, CDR2 SYDVKM.

The CDR3 nucleotides are TGTGCCAGCAGTCGAATCCAGGATACAAGCTACACCTTC. It yields the protein CASSRIQDTSYTF. The rearrangement joins TRBV6-5 to TRBJ1-2; D is ambiguous. This CDR3 has 13 residues. The germline V gene has CDR1 MNHEY and CDR2 SVGAGI. The V end lost 5 bases, the J end lost 9 bases, and 16 bases lay between the germline ends.

The V gene is TRBV18, the J gene TRBJ2-5; the D gene is possibly TRBD2 (5 bases). Germline-derived CDR1 and CDR2 are KGHSH and LQKENI. This CDR3 comprises 14 residues. V was clipped by 2 bases and J by 5 bases, with 12 bases between them. The CDR3 region has the DNA TGTGCCAGCTCACCAATGTCGGAGGAGGAGACCCAGTACTTC. This sequence encodes CASSPMSEEETQYF.

This rearrangement joins TRBV18 to TRBJ2-2; possibly TRBD2 for D (6 bases). Trimming cost V 1 base and J 6 bases, with 9 bases left between them. The germline V gene encodes CDR1 KGHSH and CDR2 LQKENI. The CDR3 runs to 14 residues. The CDR3 region has the DNA TGTGCCAGCTCACCACGATCGGGGGCCGGGGAGCTGTTTTTT. Translated: CASSPRSGAGELFF.

This chain links TRBV29-1 with TRBJ1-1; tentative D call: TRBD1 (6 bases). V shed 4 bases and J shed 8 bases, with 11 bases lying between them. CDR3 length: 11 amino acids. The germline V gene encodes CDR1 SQVTM and CDR2 ANQGSEA. CDR3 in DNA: TGCAGCGTTGCGGACAGTCCAGAAGCTTTCTTT. Protein sequence: CSVADSPEAFF. The full variable domain, in which reference TRBV29-1 and TRBJ1-1 provide the parts outside the CDR3, is SAVISQKPSRDICQRGTSLTIQCQVDSQVTMMFWYRQQPGQSLTLIATANQGSEATYESGFVIDKFPISRPNLTFSTLTVSNMSPEDSSIYLCSVADSPEAFFGQGTRLTVV.

The rearrangement joins TRBV5-4 to TRBJ1-2; D ambiguous. Germline lookup yields CDR1 SGHNT and CDR2 YYREEE (reference sequence). Trimming took off 4 bases at V and 1 base at J, with 8 bases between the two ends. The CDR3 has 13 residues. CDR3 in amino acids: CASSAQDNYGYTF. As DNA, the CDR3 is TGTGCCAGCAGCGCCCAGGATAACTATGGCTACACCTTC. Drawing the rest from reference TRBV5-4 and TRBJ1-2, the complete variable domain is ETGVTQSPTHLIKTRGQQVTLRCSSQSGHNTVSWYQQALGQGPQFIFQYYREEENGRGNFPPRFSGLQFPNYSSELNVNALELDDSALYLCASSAQDNYGYTFGSGTRLTVV.

CDR3 sequence reads: CASSSEIGTGEKLFF. In nucleotides, the CDR3 is TGTGCCAGCAGTTCGGAGATTGGGACTGGGGAAAAACTGTTTTTT. This chain joins TRBV27 and TRBJ1-4; perhaps TRBD1 as D (5 bases). The germline V gene has CDR1 MNHEY and CDR2 SMNVEV (reference sequence). V lost 4 bases and J lost 8, with 17 bases in between. This CDR3 spans 15 amino acids.